This TCR beta chain came from a study of blood T cell repertoires in COVID-19. The CDR3 runs to 14 residues. Germline CDR1 reads MNHEY; CDR2 reads SVGEGT. The trim removed 4 bases at V and 6 bases at J, leaving 5 bases unmatched. Repertoires were generated with immunoSEQ multiplex PCR, while TCRdb's copy carries only in-frame clones and drops some. Altogether approximately 100,000 clones are present, over 55% being singletons, with the ten largest covering approximately 0.9%. The sequencing sample was made of peripheral blood. The origin of this receptor is a human donor with acute or convalescent COVID-19. The donor label of this sample is uncertain. V and J are TRBV6-2 or TRBV6-3 and TRBJ2-3; 9 bases are shared with TRBD2. The CDR3 reads CASSSAGGGDTQYF. CDR3 sequence (DNA): TGTGCCAGCAGTTCAGCGGGGGGTGGCGATACGCAGTATTTT.